These 26 T cell receptor beta chains originate from one sample sequenced in a study of cytomegalovirus exposure and HLA in healthy donors. Only in-frame clones appear in the TCRdb table, and some are missing; sequencing was by immunoSEQ multiplex PCR. The table has 300,000 or so clones, over 75% seen once. Sequenced sample: PBMCs. Every receptor here comes from a man younger than 40 in good health and CMV-seronegative.

In this sample, this clone turned up once. The chain's CDR3 is CASSTRQDYNSPLHF. The DNA for the CDR3 is TGTGCCAGTAGTACCCGACAGGACTATAATTCACCCCTCCACTTT. The chain combines TRBV19 with TRBJ1-6; tentative D call: TRBD1 (6 bases). V was pared by 4 bases and J by 3 bases, with 10 bases between. There are 15 residues in the CDR3. CDR1 is LNHDA and CDR2 is SQIVND in the germline V gene (reference sequence). Filled out from reference TRBV19 and TRBJ1-6, the complete variable domain reads DGGITQSPKYLFRKEGQNVTLSCEQNLNHDAMYWYRQDPGQGLRLIYYSQIVNDFQKGDIAEGYSVSREKKESFPLTVTSAQKNPTAFYLCASSTRQDYNSPLHFGNGTRLTVT.

The chain has TRBV30 and TRBJ1-6, with D perhaps matching TRBD1 (5 bases). Between the trimmed V and J ends, which lost 5 bases and 17 bases, there was a span of 25 bases. The germline V gene has CDR1 GTSNPN and CDR2 SVGIG (reference sequence). This CDR3 has 14 amino acids. CDR3 residues: CAWLTGLFSSVVHF. The CDR3 DNA is TGTGCCTGGCTAACGGGACTGTTCTCTTCTGTGGTCCACTTT.

V and J are TRBV7-6 and TRBJ1-2; a possible D gene is TRBD1 (6 bases). The CDR3 totals 13 residues. CDR1 is SGHVS, CDR2 FNYEAQ, per germline. Trimming shortened V by 11 bases and J by 8 bases, and 21 bases separated the two germline ends. CDR3 amino acids: CACCLGGARGYTF. The CDR3 nucleotides are TGTGCCTGCTGCTTGGGGGGGGCTCGGGGCTACACCTTC.

V and J are TRBV4-1 and TRBJ2-1; 11 bases are shared with TRBD2. This CDR3 has 16 amino acids. The trim removed 4 bases at V and 9 bases at J, leaving 11 bases unmatched. The germline gives CDR1 MGHRA, CDR2 YSYEKL. The CDR3 loop reads CASSPLLSGGVSEQFF. The CDR3 DNA reads as TGCGCCAGCAGCCCCCTCCTTAGCGGGGGGGTGAGTGAGCAGTTCTTC.

The chain couples TRBV2 to TRBJ1-2; weak D call: TRBD1 (5 bases). Germline V CDR1 and CDR2: SNHLY, FYNNEI. The CDR3 covers 16 residues. V lost 6 bases to trimming and J lost 0 bases, with 17 bases between them. The CDR3 sequence: CASRGDAGKANYGYTF. For the CDR3, the DNA is TGTGCCAGCAGGGGGGATGCGGGGAAAGCTAACTATGGCTACACCTTC.

This sequence joins TRBV7-6 and TRBJ2-2; TRBD1 agrees at 7 bases. Unmatched junction bases numbered 10, after V lost 5 bases and J lost 4 bases. This CDR3 comprises 16 residues. Germline CDR1 and CDR2: SGHVS and FNYEAQ. The CDR3 bases are TGTGCCAGCAGCCCCCCGGGACAGAAGTTCACCGGGGAGCTGTTTTTT. It specifies CASSPPGQKFTGELFF.

The gene calls are TRBV6-6 and TRBJ1-1; D is possibly TRBD1 (5 bases). This CDR3 is 12 amino acids long. Per the germline V gene, CDR1 is MNHNY and CDR2 is SVGAGI (reference sequence). V shed 8 bases and J shed 4 bases, with 11 bases lying between them. CDR3: CASDQGGTEAFF. CDR3 sequence (DNA): TGTGCCAGCGATCAGGGTGGCACTGAAGCTTTCTTT.

The gene calls are TRBV6-1 and TRBJ2-3; D is ambiguous. Trimming took 7 bases from V and 0 from J, leaving 14 bases between them. Germline CDR1 reads MNHNS; CDR2 reads SASEGT. The CDR3 spans 15 residues. For the CDR3, the DNA is TGTGCCAGCACCTCCCGGTCTACCAGCACAGATACGCAGTATTTT. Translating it yields CASTSRSTSTDTQYF.

The chain links TRBV19 to TRBJ2-2, with D possibly TRBD2 on 5 matching bases. There are 13 residues in the CDR3. CDR1 is LNHDA and CDR2 is SQIVND in the germline V gene (reference sequence). Trimming took off 10 bases at V and 2 bases at J, with 11 bases between the two ends. Written as DNA, the CDR3 is TGTGCCACCGGGCCGGGAAACACCGGGGAGCTGTTTTTT. This translates into CATGPGNTGELFF.

In the case of this clone: Other DNA sequences in the same sample also yield this CDR3. The chain carries TRBV7-9 and TRBJ2-7, with D possibly TRBD2 on 7 matching bases. The length of the CDR3 is 12 residues. Germline CDR1 SEHNR, CDR2 FQNEAQ (reference sequence). Trimming took off 5 bases at V and 4 bases at J, with 9 bases between the two ends. CDR3 DNA sequence: TGTGCCAGCAGCCGGGGGGCGTACGAGCAGTACTTC. Translated: CASSRGAYEQYF.

This chain connects TRBV28 to TRBJ2-7; D remains unclear. This CDR3 has 14 residues. Trimming removed 7 bases at V and 2 bases at J, with 15 bases between. Per the germline V gene, CDR1 is MDHEN and CDR2 is SYDVKM. This chain's CDR3 is CASTNVGNPYEQYF. The CDR3 nucleotides read TGTGCCAGCACCAACGTGGGCAACCCCTACGAGCAGTACTTC.

This rearrangement joins TRBV6-4 to TRBJ1-2; 8 nucleotides agree with TRBD1. The CDR3 runs to 17 residues. CDR1 and CDR2 from the germline V gene are MRHNA and SNTAGT. The V segment lost 6 bases and the J segment 8 bases; nucleotides outside the gene matches: 20. The chain's CDR3 is CASRWAMSDRARLGYTF. The DNA for the CDR3 is TGTGCCAGCAGGTGGGCGATGTCGGACAGGGCCCGCCTCGGCTACACCTTC.

The chain uses TRBV25-1 and TRBJ1-2, with 9 nucleotides matching TRBD1. Germline V gives CDR1 MGHDK, CDR2 SYGVNS. The CDR3 spans 15 residues. V trimming: 11 bases; J trimming: 7 bases; junction bases outside the gene matches: 17. CDR3 region: CAPPRDRDRVCGYTF. The CDR3 DNA reads TGTGCCCCCCCCCGCGACCGGGACAGGGTATGTGGCTACACCTTC.

The chain carries TRBV5-6 and TRBJ1-1; D gene unclear. With 3 bases removed from V and 3 bases from J, the gap between germline ends came to 12 bases. CDR1 is SGHDT, CDR2 YYEEEE, per germline. The CDR3 covers 14 residues. CDR3 protein: CASSYIDTHTEAFF. The CDR3 region has the DNA TGTGCCAGCAGCTACATTGACACCCACACTGAAGCTTTCTTT.

The chain combines TRBV30 with TRBJ2-7, with 16 bases aligning to TRBD2. This CDR3 has 18 amino acids. The V gene's germline CDR1 is GTSNPN and CDR2 SVGIG (reference sequence). V dropped 3 bases and J dropped 0; count of bases not matched to a gene: 8. The CDR3 region has the DNA TGTGCCTGGAGCCCCGGGACTAGCGGGGGGGATTACTCCTACGAGCAGTACTTC. It encodes CAWSPGTSGGDYSYEQYF.

V and J are TRBV6-1 and TRBJ1-1; TRBD1 might be the D (6 bases). Looked up from germline, CDR1 is MNHNS and CDR2 is SASEGT. This CDR3 comprises 15 residues. With 1 base removed from V and 11 bases from J, the gap between germline ends came to 20 bases. The CDR3 DNA sequence: TGTGCCAGCAGTGAAGAAAGGGGGTTCCCGCGTCACGCTTTCTTT. This translates into CASSEERGFPRHAFF.

The chain joins TRBV27 to TRBJ1-2, with no clear D. V lost 5 bases to trimming and J lost 4 bases, with 14 bases between them. Per the germline V gene, CDR1 is MNHEY and CDR2 is SMNVEV (reference sequence). CDR3 length: 14 residues. In DNA, the CDR3 is TGTGCCAGCAGTCCCGGTGAAGAGAGCTATGGCTACACCTTC. Protein sequence: CASSPGEESYGYTF.

The chain employs TRBV9 and TRBJ2-3; TRBD2 matches 8 bases. Looked up from germline, CDR1 is SGDLS and CDR2 is YYNGEE. The CDR3 contains 16 residues. Trimming took 0 bases from V and 2 from J; bases not matched to a gene: 5. DNA of the CDR3: TGTGCCAGCAGCGTAGATCCGGGGGGGATCACAGATACGCAGTATTTT. Translating it yields CASSVDPGGITDTQYF.

CDR3 sequence: CTSSHPVTSGRSYEQYF. CDR3 nucleotides: TGCACCAGCAGCCATCCCGTGACTTCCGGCCGCTCCTACGAGCAGTACTTC. The chain employs TRBV1 and TRBJ2-7; the listed D gene, TRBD2, was not tested against the DNA. TRBV1 is a documented pseudogene. The CDR3 extends over 17 amino acids.

This clone was counted once. This chain uses TRBV5-1 with TRBJ2-3; D perhaps matches TRBD2 (6 bases). From germline, CDR1 is SGHRS and CDR2 YFSETQ. CDR3 size: 15 residues. V lost 2 bases and J lost 0, with 10 bases in between. As DNA, the CDR3 is TGCGCCAGCAGCTTCCGGGACTCAAGCACAGATACGCAGTATTTT. Translated: CASSFRDSSTDTQYF. The whole variable domain, filled in from reference TRBV5-1 and TRBJ2-3, reads KAGVTQTPRYLIKTRGQQVTLSCSPISGHRSVSWYQQTPGQGLQFLFEYFSETQRNKGNFPGRFSGRQFSNSRSEMNVSTLELGDSALYLCASSFRDSSTDTQYFGPGTRLTVL.

The rearrangement joins TRBV29-1 to TRBJ2-2; 12 nucleotides match TRBD2. Germline CDR1 is SQVTM and CDR2 is ANQGSEA. The CDR3 runs to 13 residues. Trimming at V came to 7 bases and at J to 6 bases, leaving 3 bases not matched to a gene. The CDR3 sequence is CSGTSGGSGELFF. The CDR3 DNA reads as TGCAGCGGCACTAGCGGGGGGTCCGGGGAGCTGTTTTTT.

A single count supports this clone. CDR3 coding DNA: TGTGCCAGCAGTGCCTCCCAAAGGCTGACAGGGGGCTACACCTTC. It yields the protein CASSASQRLTGGYTF. The gene calls are TRBV6-1 and TRBJ1-2; 7 nucleotides agree with TRBD1. This CDR3 has 15 amino acids. The germline V gene has CDR1 MNHNS and CDR2 SASEGT. V shed 4 bases and J 8 bases; nucleotides not matched to a gene: 13.

The chain links TRBV6-1 to TRBJ2-7, with 7 bases fitting TRBD1. V gave up 3 bases and J gave up 1 base; unmatched junction bases: 6. The CDR3 is made up of 15 amino acids. CDR1 and CDR2 from the germline V gene are MNHNS and SASEGT. CDR3 nucleotides: TGTGCCAGCAGTGAGCTCCGGGACAGTTCCTACGAGCAGTACTTC. As protein: CASSELRDSSYEQYF.

This chain uses TRBV29-1 with TRBJ1-2; tentatively, D is TRBD1 (5 bases). The germline V and J ends were trimmed by 5 bases and 3 bases, with 16 bases remaining between them. CDR1 SQVTM and CDR2 ANQGSEA come from the germline V gene. This CDR3 spans 14 amino acids. The CDR3 protein is CSVLDPRVDYGYTF. DNA of the CDR3: TGCAGCGTTTTGGACCCCAGGGTTGACTATGGCTACACCTTC.

V gene TRBV5-4 combines with J gene TRBJ2-1; 10 positions match TRBD2. This CDR3 is built from 16 residues. The junction had 6 bases not matched to a gene; V was cut back by 4 bases and J by 2 bases. CDR1 and CDR2 (germline): SGHNT, YYREEE (reference sequence). The CDR3 spells CASSLISGGAYNEQFF. The CDR3 DNA reads as TGTGCCAGCAGCCTAATCAGCGGGGGGGCCTACAATGAGCAGTTCTTC.

This chain uses TRBV15 with TRBJ1-2; 9 bases align to TRBD1. This CDR3 is 18 amino acids long. Germline values: CDR1 LNHNV, CDR2 YYDKDF (reference sequence). Losses at the gene ends were 3 bases for V and 0 bases for J; bases not matched to a gene: 11. CDR3 DNA: TGTGCCACCAGCAGGATATGGGACAGGGATCAGTCTAACTATGGCTACACCTTC. It translates to CATSRIWDRDQSNYGYTF.